Below, one T cell receptor (beta chain) is given with its context. Profiled with immunoSEQ multiplex PCR; TCRdb holds only in-frame clones, not every one. The sample has 300,000 to 400,000 clones, approximately 85% seen once. This specimen comes from a study of blood T cell repertoires in COVID-19. Study at large: PBMCs, B-cell-depleted T cells, or T cells were the source of the cDNA or gDNA that made up the material.

Trimming pared 5 bases from V and 7 bases from J, leaving 10 bases between. Germline loops: CDR1 SEHNR, CDR2 FQNEAQ (reference sequence). The CDR3 has 12 amino acids. This chain uses TRBV7-9 with TRBJ2-3; TRBD1 is a possible D gene (6 bases). The sequence came from a human donor in a cohort sampled during active COVID-19. The sequencing sample was made of peripheral blood. The CDR3 sequence: CASSPGENTQYF. CDR3 nucleotide sequence: TGTGCCAGCAGCCCAGGGGAGAATACGCAGTATTTT.